The clone carrying this T cell receptor beta chain was counted a single time. Produced via immunoSEQ multiplex PCR; TCRdb's table is partial and in-frame only. The sample holds about 72,000 clones; roughly 92% are singletons and the top ten take about 0.35%. The source of the sample is a study of technical replicates of blood from a handful of donors. Unmatched junction bases numbered 7, after V lost 4 bases and J lost 5 bases. The CDR3 has 15 amino acids. CDR1 LGHNA and CDR2 YSLEER come from the germline V gene. This TCR came from a human donor in good health. Sequencing was done on a sample of T cells isolated from PBMCs. The gene calls are TRBV4-3 and TRBJ2-7; 11 nucleotides match TRBD2. The CDR3 region is CASSRTSGSSDEQYF. The CDR3 coding sequence is TGCGCCAGCAGCCGAACTAGCGGGAGTAGCGACGAGCAGTACTTC.